The present entry profiles one T cell receptor beta chain with its context. Its antigen is unknown. This entry is derived from a study of cytomegalovirus exposure and HLA in healthy donors. For the study at large: The study placed around 80% of its 398 genotyped donors in the Caucasian-associated ancestry cluster.

Amplification used 60 Vbeta primers and 13 Jbeta primers. Sequencing used immunoSEQ multiplex PCR; TCRdb keeps in-frame clones, though not all of them. This sample's clone table lists around 76,000 clones. Overall study findings and caveats: Among TCR beta chains, those listed as cytomegalovirus-associated numbered over 150. The records held CMV serostatus as the only immune exposure information. Trimming of TCR beta V- and J-genes showed a link, identified in a later analysis, to a missense DCLRE1C variant.

The V end was cut by 6 bases, the J end by 5 bases, with 19 bases between. This CDR3 is built from 15 residues. Germline CDR1 MNHEY, CDR2 SVGAGI. The TCR comes from a boy between 5 and 17 years old in good health and CMV-seronegative. The material sequenced was PBMCs. The V gene is TRBV6-5, the J gene TRBJ2-5; a weak D match, TRBD1 (6 bases). CDR3 region: CASRPPTGIVETQYF. The CDR3 DNA reads as TGTGCCAGCAGACCCCCGACAGGAATCGTGGAGACCCAGTACTTC.